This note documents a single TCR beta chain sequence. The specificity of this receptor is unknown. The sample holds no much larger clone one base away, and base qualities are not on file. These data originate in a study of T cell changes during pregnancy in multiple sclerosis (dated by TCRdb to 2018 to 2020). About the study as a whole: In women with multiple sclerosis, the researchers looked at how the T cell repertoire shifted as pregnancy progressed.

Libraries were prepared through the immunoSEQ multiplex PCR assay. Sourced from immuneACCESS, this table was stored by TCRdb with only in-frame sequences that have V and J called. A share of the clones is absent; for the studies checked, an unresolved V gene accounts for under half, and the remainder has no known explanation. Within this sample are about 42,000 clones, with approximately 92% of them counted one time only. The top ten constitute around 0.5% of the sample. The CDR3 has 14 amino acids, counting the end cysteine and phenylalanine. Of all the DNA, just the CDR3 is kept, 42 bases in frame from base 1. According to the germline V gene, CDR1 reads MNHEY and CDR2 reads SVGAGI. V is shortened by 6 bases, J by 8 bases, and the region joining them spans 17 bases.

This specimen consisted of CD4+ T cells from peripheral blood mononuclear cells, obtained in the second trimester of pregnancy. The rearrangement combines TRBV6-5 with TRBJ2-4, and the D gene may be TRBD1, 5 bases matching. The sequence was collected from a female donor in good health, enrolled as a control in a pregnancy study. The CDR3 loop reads CASRPPGAKDIQYF. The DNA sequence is TGTGCCAGCAGACCTCCTGGGGCAAAGGACATTCAGTACTTC.